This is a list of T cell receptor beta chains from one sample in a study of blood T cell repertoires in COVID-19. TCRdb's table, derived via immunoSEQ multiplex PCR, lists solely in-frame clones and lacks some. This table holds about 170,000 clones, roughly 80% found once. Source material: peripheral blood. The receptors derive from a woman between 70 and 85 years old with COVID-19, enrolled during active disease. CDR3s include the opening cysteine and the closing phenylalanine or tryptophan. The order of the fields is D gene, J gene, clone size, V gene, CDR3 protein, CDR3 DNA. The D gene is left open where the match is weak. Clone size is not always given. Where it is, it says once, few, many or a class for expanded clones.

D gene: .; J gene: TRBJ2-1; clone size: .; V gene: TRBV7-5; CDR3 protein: CARSRRSYEQFF; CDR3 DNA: TGTGCCAGAAGCCGGCGGAGCTATGAGCAGTTCTTC
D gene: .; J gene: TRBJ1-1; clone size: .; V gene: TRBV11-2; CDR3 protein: CASSPTWTANTEAFF; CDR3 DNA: TGTGCCAGCAGCCCTACTTGGACAGCGAACACTGAAGCTTTCTTT
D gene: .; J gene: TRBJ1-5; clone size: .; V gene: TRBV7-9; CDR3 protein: CASSRTPGQLWQPQHF; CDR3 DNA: TGTGCCAGCAGCCGAACCCCAGGACAGTTGTGGCAGCCCCAGCATTTT
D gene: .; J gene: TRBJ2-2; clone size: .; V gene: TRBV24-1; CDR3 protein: CATSDGGRASTGELFF; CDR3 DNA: TGTGCCACCAGTGACGGTGGCAGGGCGAGCACCGGGGAGCTGTTTTTT
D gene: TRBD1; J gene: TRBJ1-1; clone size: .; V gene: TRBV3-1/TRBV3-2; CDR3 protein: CASSPETGIVAFF; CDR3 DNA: TGTGCCAGCAGCCCTGAGACAGGGATAGTTGCTTTCTTT
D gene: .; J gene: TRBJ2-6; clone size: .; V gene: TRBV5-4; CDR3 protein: CASSLQETGANVLTF; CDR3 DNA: TGTGCCAGCAGCTTACAAGAAACTGGGGCCAACGTCCTGACTTTC
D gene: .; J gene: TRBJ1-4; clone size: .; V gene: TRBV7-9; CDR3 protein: CASSPFAAGRAEKLFF; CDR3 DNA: TGTGCCAGCAGCCCATTTGCGGCGGGTAGAGCTGAAAAACTGTTTTTT
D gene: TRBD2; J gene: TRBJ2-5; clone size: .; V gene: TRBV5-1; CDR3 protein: CASSLDGGGMPGETQYF; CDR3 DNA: TGCGCCAGCAGCTTGGACGGGGGAGGGATGCCGGGAGAGACCCAGTACTTC
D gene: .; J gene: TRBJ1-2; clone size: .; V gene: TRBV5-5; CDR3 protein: CASSLTGSPYGYTF; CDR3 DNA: TGTGCCAGCAGCCTGACAGGATCGCCGTATGGCTACACCTTC
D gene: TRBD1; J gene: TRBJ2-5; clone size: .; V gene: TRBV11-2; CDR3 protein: CASSPTGSVETQYF; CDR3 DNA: TGTGCCAGCAGCCCGACAGGGAGTGTAGAGACCCAGTACTTC
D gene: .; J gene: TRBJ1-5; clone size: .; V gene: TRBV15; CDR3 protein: CATSTTLAQPQHF; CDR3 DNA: TGTGCCACCAGCACCACCCTGGCTCAGCCCCAGCATTTT
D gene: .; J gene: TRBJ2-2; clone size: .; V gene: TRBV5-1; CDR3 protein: CASSLSAPAGELFF; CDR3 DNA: TGCGCCAGCAGCTTGAGCGCCCCCGCCGGGGAGCTGTTTTTT
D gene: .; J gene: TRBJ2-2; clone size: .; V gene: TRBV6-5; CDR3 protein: CASKESGELFF; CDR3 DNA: TGTGCCAGCAAGGAGTCCGGGGAGCTGTTTTTT
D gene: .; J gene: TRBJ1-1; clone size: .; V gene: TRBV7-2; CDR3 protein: CASSLVGNRGSTEAFF; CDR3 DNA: TGTGCCAGCAGCTTAGTTGGAAATAGGGGGTCGACTGAAGCTTTCTTT
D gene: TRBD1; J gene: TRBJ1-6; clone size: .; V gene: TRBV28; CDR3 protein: CASSSPITGVNSPLHF; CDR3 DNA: TGTGCCAGCAGTTCGCCCATCACAGGGGTAAATTCACCCCTCCACTTT
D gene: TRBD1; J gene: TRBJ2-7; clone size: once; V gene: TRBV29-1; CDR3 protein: CSVSGTGGYEQYF; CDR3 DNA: TGCAGCGTTTCCGGGACAGGGGGATATGAGCAGTACTTC
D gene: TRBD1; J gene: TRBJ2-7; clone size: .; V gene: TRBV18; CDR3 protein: CASSPFAQQGSYEQYF; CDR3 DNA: TGTGCCAGCTCACCATTCGCGCAACAGGGGTCCTACGAGCAGTACTTC
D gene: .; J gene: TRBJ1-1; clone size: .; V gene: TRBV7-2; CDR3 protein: CASSSQRVRTEAFF; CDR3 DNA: TGTGCCAGCAGCTCCCAGAGGGTTAGGACTGAAGCTTTCTTT